Listed below are T cell receptor beta chains from one sample, sequenced in a study of regulatory T cells in long-lasting Graves disease. TCRdb called the multiplex PCR reads again in MiXCR, with one record for every CDR3 protein. The sample lists 350,000 to 450,000 distinct CDR3 sequences; around 21% were seen once. The sample here was peripheral blood mononuclear cells (PBMCs), taken when the disease was refractory, from a patient treated with antithyroid drugs. The receptors here all came from a female donor with Graves disease. Both conserved end residues are part of each CDR3. A D gene is named only where the DNA matches it firmly. Clone size is given for some rows only: seen once, a few or many times, or a class if the clone is expanded.

CATSTGARYGYTF	TGTGCCACCAGCACAGGGGCCCGCTATGGCTACACCTTC	TRBV15	13	many	TRBJ1-2	NA
CASSLDNFGELLF	TGTGCCAGCAGCCTGGACAATTTCGGGGAGCTGCTTTTT	TRBV6-1	13	NA	TRBJ2-2	NA
CASSDTGTGDQEKLFF	TGTGCCAGCAGTGATACCGGGACAGGGGACCAGGAAAAACTGTTTTTT	TRBV2	16	many	TRBJ1-4	TRBD1
CASKVPTSGAHTGELFF	TGTGCCAGCAAGGTCCCAACTAGCGGGGCCCACACCGGGGAGCTGTTTTTT	TRBV6-2/TRBV6-3	17	NA	TRBJ2-2	TRBD2
CASSIGRGGLYEQYF	TGTGCCAGTAGTATAGGGAGGGGAGGGCTGTACGAGCAGTACTTC	TRBV19	15	NA	TRBJ2-7	TRBD2
CASSTTGNVLDYGYTF	TGTGCCAGTAGTACGACAGGGAACGTCCTGGACTATGGCTACACCTTC	TRBV19	16	NA	TRBJ1-2	TRBD1
CASSRTSGTGELFF	TGTGCCAGCAGTCGGACTAGTGGAACCGGGGAGCTGTTTTTT	TRBV27	14	many	TRBJ2-2	TRBD2
CASTKDGSTEAFF	TGTGCCAGCACGAAAGACGGAAGCACTGAAGCTTTCTTT	TRBV27	13	many	TRBJ1-1	NA
CASSFTGGAEEQYF	TGCGCCAGCAGCTTTACAGGGGGCGCGGAGGAGCAGTACTTC	TRBV5-1	14	NA	TRBJ2-7	TRBD1
CAWQPDSYNSPLHF	TGTGCCTGGCAGCCCGACTCCTATAATTCACCCCTCCACTTT	TRBV30	14	many	TRBJ1-6	NA
CASSWGLAGGEQYF	TGTGCCAGCAGCTGGGGACTAGCGGGAGGAGAGCAGTACTTC	TRBV5-6	14	many	TRBJ2-7	TRBD2
CASSLLAGVGEQYF	TGTGCCAGCAGCTTGTTAGCGGGAGTCGGCGAGCAGTACTTC	TRBV3-1	14	many	TRBJ2-7	TRBD2
CAISGTGSDTEAFF	TGTGCCATCAGTGGGACAGGGTCAGACACTGAAGCTTTCTTT	TRBV10-3	14	many	TRBJ1-1	TRBD1
CASSYPLAGKRVKSPLHF	TGTGCCAGCAGTTACCCCCTGGCAGGGAAGCGAGTAAAATCACCCCTCCACTTT	TRBV6-5	18	many	TRBJ1-6	NA
CAITPGPNQPQHF	TGTGCCATCACCCCGGGGCCAAATCAGCCCCAGCATTTT	TRBV10-3	13	NA	TRBJ1-5	NA
CASSFSASEQFF	TGTGCCAGCAGCTTTTCAGCTTCTGAGCAGTTCTTC	TRBV7-9	12	few	TRBJ2-1	NA
CSANRGENTEAFF	TGCAGTGCTAACAGGGGGGAGAACACTGAAGCTTTCTTT	TRBV20-1	13	NA	TRBJ1-1	TRBD1